These 24 T cell receptor beta chains came from one sample sequenced in a study of T cell responses to AZD1222 COVID-19 vaccine. Sequencing was performed with immunoSEQ multiplex PCR; in TCRdb, only in-frame clones are kept and a portion is missing. The sample lists 150,000 or so clones; about 92% were seen once. The sequencing used peripheral blood, collected on day 0 of AZD1222 vaccination. These receptors came from an adult in good health.

The V gene is TRBV6-6, the J gene TRBJ2-7; D ambiguous. Germline V gene data show CDR1 as MNHNY and CDR2 as SVGAGI (reference sequence). The ends were cut back, 5 bases at V and 2 bases at J, with 16 bases in the middle. The CDR3 covers 15 residues. CDR3 nucleotides: TGTGCCAGCAGTCGATCAAGAGACCCAACCTACGAGCAGTACTTC. Protein sequence: CASSRSRDPTYEQYF.

The chain joins TRBV7-2 to TRBJ1-4; D not certain. V lost 0 bases, J lost 2 bases, and 10 bases lay in between. CDR1 is SGHTA, CDR2 FQGNSA, per germline. The CDR3 covers 16 residues. The CDR3 is CASSLAEPATNEKLFF. The CDR3, as DNA: TGTGCCAGCAGCTTAGCGGAGCCAGCGACTAATGAAAAACTGTTTTTT.

The chain couples TRBV27 to TRBJ1-1, with a possible D match to TRBD1 (5 bases). CDR3 length: 14 residues. V was trimmed by 0 bases and J by 8 bases, leaving 13 bases between them. Looked up from germline, CDR1 is MNHEY and CDR2 is SMNVEV (reference sequence). The CDR3 reads CASSLSLGTMEAFF. The DNA of the CDR3 is TGTGCCAGCAGTTTATCGCTCGGGACCATGGAAGCTTTCTTT.

The CDR3 sequence is CSVRSREAFF. CDR3 nucleotides: TGCAGCGTTCGATCCAGGGAAGCTTTCTTT. V and J are TRBV29-1 and TRBJ1-1; D remains ambiguous. This CDR3 contains 10 residues. Between the trimmed V and J ends, which lost 5 bases and 8 bases, there was a span of 9 bases. Looked up from germline, CDR1 is SQVTM and CDR2 is ANQGSEA.

V and J are TRBV9 and TRBJ2-2; 8 nucleotides line up with TRBD1. CDR3 size: 16 residues. Germline V gene lookup returns CDR1 SGDLS and CDR2 YYNGEE. V lost 0 bases to trimming and J lost 2 bases; unmatched junction nucleotides: 3. This chain's CDR3 is CASSVGAGGNTGELFF. CDR3 bases: TGTGCCAGCAGCGTAGGGGCAGGGGGCAACACCGGGGAGCTGTTTTTT.

The rearrangement uses TRBV12-5 and TRBJ1-1; D remains unclear. The CDR3 is 13 amino acids. Germline V CDR1 and CDR2: LGHNT, FRNRAP. V was cut by 1 base and J by 4 bases, with 7 bases left in between. The DNA of the CDR3 is TGTGCTAGTGGTTTGGGGGCCGGCACTGAAGCTTTCTTT. Its protein is CASGLGAGTEAFF.

The chain joins TRBV9 to TRBJ2-7; TRBD1 matches 8 bases. The CDR3 contains 14 residues. Per germline, CDR1 SGDLS and CDR2 YYNGEE. Trimming at V came to 0 bases and at J to 3 bases, leaving 2 bases not matched to a gene. The CDR3 region has the DNA TGTGCCAGCAGCGTAGGACAGGGGATCTACGAGCAGTACTTC. It yields the protein CASSVGQGIYEQYF.

The chain carries TRBV11-2 and TRBJ2-7, with D maybe TRBD1 (7 bases). V lost 3 bases and J lost 2, with 17 bases in between. Per the germline V gene, CDR1 is SGHAT and CDR2 is FQNNGV. The CDR3 consists of 16 residues. CDR3 in amino acids: CASSFLGGTDPYEQYF. DNA of the CDR3: TGTGCCAGCAGCTTTTTAGGCGGGACAGACCCCTACGAGCAGTACTTC.

The chain is built from TRBV5-4 and TRBJ2-1; 7 bases are a match to TRBD2. The CDR3 runs to 19 residues. Germline V lookup: CDR1 SGHNT, CDR2 YYREEE (reference sequence). V lost 2 bases and J lost 0; bases outside the gene matches: 14. The CDR3 loop reads CASSFGPGGNPSSYNEQFF. The CDR3 DNA sequence: TGTGCCAGCAGCTTCGGTCCGGGAGGTAACCCGAGCTCCTACAATGAGCAGTTCTTC.

The chain employs TRBV6-2 or TRBV6-3 and TRBJ2-1; TRBD2 might be the D (6 bases). Trimming left V 2 bases short and J 4 bases short, with 12 bases between. The CDR3 runs to 15 residues. In germline, CDR1 is MNHEY, CDR2 SVGEGT. The CDR3 DNA reads as TGTGCCAGCAGTTACGGGGGGATCTCGTACAATGAGCAGTTCTTC. It encodes CASSYGGISYNEQFF.

The chain carries TRBV28 and TRBJ2-2; 8 nucleotides agree with TRBD2. With V trimmed by 2 bases and J by 3 bases, 5 bases remained unmatched. CDR3 size: 16 residues. CDR1 is MDHEN and CDR2 is SYDVKM in the germline V gene. CDR3 amino acids: CASSLLAGGHTGELFF. DNA of the CDR3: TGTGCCAGCAGTTTACTCGCGGGAGGACACACCGGGGAGCTGTTTTTT.

The J gene is TRBJ1-4, the V gene TRBV4-3; 7 bases are shared with TRBD1. The junction had 6 bases not matched to a gene; V was cut back by 1 base and J by 7 bases. CDR1 is LGHNA and CDR2 is YSLEER in the germline V gene. The CDR3 extends over 15 amino acids. This CDR3 reads CASSQGNRDSEKLFF. In nucleotides, the CDR3 is TGCGCCAGCAGCCAAGGGAACCGGGACAGTGAAAAACTGTTTTTT.

The chain links TRBV30 to TRBJ2-5; 11 bases are shared with TRBD2. The CDR3 runs 15 residues. CDR1 GTSNPN and CDR2 SVGIG come from the germline V gene (reference sequence). After removal of 1 base from V and 2 bases from J, the junction contained 3 bases not matched to a gene. CDR3 sequence: CAWSGTSGWQETQYF. Written as DNA, the CDR3 is TGTGCCTGGAGTGGGACTAGCGGGTGGCAAGAGACCCAGTACTTC. Drawing the rest from reference TRBV30 and TRBJ2-5, the complete variable domain is SQTIHQWPATLVQPVGSPLSLECTVEGTSNPNLYWYRQAAGRGLQLLFYSVGIGQISSEVPQNLSASRPQDRQFILSSKKLLLSDSGFYLCAWSGTSGWQETQYFGPGTRLLVL.

The V gene is TRBV9, the J gene TRBJ1-1; possibly TRBD1 for D (6 bases). This CDR3 is 13 amino acids long. The germline V and J ends were trimmed by 6 bases and 3 bases, with 12 bases remaining between them. Germline-derived CDR1 and CDR2 are SGDLS and YYNGEE. CDR3 loop: CASTGTSDTEAFF. The CDR3 DNA sequence: TGTGCCAGCACGGGGACATCAGACACTGAAGCTTTCTTT.

The chain joins TRBV10-3 to TRBJ2-3; 8 nucleotides match TRBD2. The CDR3 has 14 residues. V gave up 6 bases and J gave up 6 bases; unmatched junction bases: 8. Germline V lookup: CDR1 ENHRY, CDR2 SYGVKD. The DNA for the CDR3 is TGTGCCATCAGCCCCGGGAGGGCCGCGGATACGCAGTATTTT. It is translated as CAISPGRAADTQYF.

This clone has only one observation. The V gene is TRBV5-4, the J gene TRBJ1-2; 8 bases are shared with TRBD1. CDR3 length: 17 amino acids. The V segment lost 4 bases and the J segment 0 bases; nucleotides outside the gene matches: 11. Germline assignment: CDR1 SGHNT and CDR2 YYREEE (reference sequence). CDR3: CASSPLTGEGANYGYTF. The CDR3 DNA reads TGTGCCAGCAGCCCCCTGACAGGGGAGGGAGCTAACTATGGCTACACCTTC.

V usage is TRBV3-1 (or the pseudogene TRBV3-2) and J usage is TRBJ1-4; tentatively, D is TRBD1 (5 bases). Germline V gene lookup returns CDR1 LGHDT and CDR2 YNNKEL (reference sequence). The CDR3 sequence is 12 residues long. V lost 3 bases to trimming and J lost 11 bases, with 10 bases between them. The CDR3 nucleotides are TGTGCCAGCAGCCACAGGGAAGGTAAACTGTTTTTT. It is translated as CASSHREGKLFF.

V and J are TRBV6-1 and TRBJ2-1; no clear D. The CDR3 runs 13 residues. The germline CDR1 and CDR2 sequences are MNHNS and SASEGT. V gave up 2 bases and J gave up 6 bases, with 8 bases separating them. The CDR3 bases are TGTGCCAGCAGTGAACCCGTTGGCAATGAGCAGTTCTTC. It is translated as CASSEPVGNEQFF.

V and J are TRBV28 and TRBJ2-6; D is unresolved. The CDR3 is 18 residues long. The germline CDR1 and CDR2 sequences are MDHEN and SYDVKM. V gave up 3 bases and J gave up 2 bases, with 17 bases separating them. CDR3 amino acids: CASSFVLVGWTGANVLTF. Here the CDR3 DNA reads TGTGCCAGCAGTTTCGTCCTGGTAGGGTGGACTGGGGCCAACGTCCTGACTTTC.

The chain is built from TRBV15 and TRBJ2-5; 10 bases agree with TRBD2. Germline loops: CDR1 LNHNV, CDR2 YYDKDF (reference sequence). This CDR3 comprises 18 residues. Losses at the gene ends were 0 bases for V and 4 bases for J; bases not matched to a gene: 11. The CDR3 DNA sequence: TGTGCCACCAGCAGAGATAGTGGACTAGCGGCCGTCCGAGAGACCCAGTACTTC. Translating it yields CATSRDSGLAAVRETQYF.

The chain links TRBV7-3 to TRBJ2-3; 10 bases line up with TRBD2. With 4 bases clipped from V and 5 bases from J, the junction kept 12 bases outside the gene matches. This CDR3 comprises 17 residues. CDR1 and CDR2 (germline): SGHTA, FQGTGA. CDR3 sequence reads: CASSSLGIAGGGDTQYF. The CDR3 DNA sequence: TGTGCCAGCAGCTCCCTCGGGATAGCGGGAGGAGGAGATACGCAGTATTTT.

V gene TRBV5-4 combines with J gene TRBJ2-1, with 13 nucleotides matching TRBD2. This CDR3 has 17 amino acids. Germline assignment: CDR1 SGHNT and CDR2 YYREEE (reference sequence). V gave up 0 bases and J gave up 2 bases; unmatched junction bases: 2. The CDR3 sequence is CASSLGLAGGTYNEQFF. CDR3 DNA sequence: TGTGCCAGCAGCTTGGGACTAGCGGGGGGTACCTACAATGAGCAGTTCTTC.

The chain employs TRBV18 and TRBJ1-5; D unresolved. Germline assignment: CDR1 KGHSH and CDR2 LQKENI. The CDR3 totals 16 residues. The V end lost 3 bases, the J end lost 7 bases, and 19 bases lay between the germline ends. CDR3 sequence (DNA): TGTGCCAGCTCACCGGTGTTAGGAGGGTCGATCCAGCCCCAGCATTTT. Translating gives CASSPVLGGSIQPQHF.

This chain joins TRBV12-3 or TRBV12-4 and TRBJ2-7; 8 bases line up with TRBD1. Germline trimming cut 6 bases from V and 7 bases from J; bases unmatched to any gene: 8. The CDR3 covers 13 residues. CDR3 sequence reads: CASRPDRGLEQYF. In DNA form, the CDR3 reads TGTGCCAGCAGACCTGACAGGGGCCTAGAGCAGTACTTC.